The rows below give T cell receptor beta chains drawn from one sample of a study of blood T cell repertoires in COVID-19. Clones were sequenced by immunoSEQ multiplex PCR, and TCRdb holds only the in-frame ones, with some missing. The table records around 470,000 clones, roughly nine tenths of them present only once. Sequences were obtained from peripheral blood. The receptors here all came from a man between 18 and 35 years old with COVID-19, enrolled during active disease. The CDR3 runs from the conserved cysteine through the conserved F or W. Only some rows state a clone size, as once, few, many or a class for expanded clones.

v_gene	abundance	j_gene	CDR3aa
TRBV27	.	TRBJ2-1	CASSLRLPRTSGYNEQFF
TRBV11-2	once	TRBJ2-5	CASSLEWGERETQYF
TRBV10-2	.	TRBJ2-5	CASSETGGMETQYF
TRBV6-2/TRBV6-3	.	TRBJ2-2	CASSGQGGELFF
TRBV19	.	TRBJ2-1	CASLGGMGEQFF
TRBV29-1	.	TRBJ2-7	CSVVRGASDEQYF
TRBV19	.	TRBJ2-2	CASSPRVANTGELFF
TRBV6-5	.	TRBJ2-2	CASSLTSGGPGELFF
TRBV18	.	TRBJ2-5	CASSPGQGAETQYF
TRBV7-9	.	TRBJ1-2	CASSLLGTGDYGYTF
TRBV5-4	.	TRBJ1-6	CASSLGGQFINSPLHF
TRBV14	.	TRBJ2-1	CASSQEQGLQQFF
TRBV4-2	once	TRBJ2-5	CASSQEGQGIETQYF
TRBV19	.	TRBJ1-2	CASVDYPGMVYGYTF
TRBV5-1	.	TRBJ2-4	CASSFSGGAKNIQYF
TRBV30	.	TRBJ2-5	CAWSPKSGLAGGTETQYF
TRBV9	.	TRBJ2-1	CASSVALFNEQFF
TRBV7-3	once	TRBJ2-7	CASSASGRAGEQYF
TRBV14	.	TRBJ2-2	CASSQDILAATTGGLFF
TRBV7-9	.	TRBJ2-1	CASSGRSDEQFF
TRBV19	.	TRBJ2-5	CASRGTGQETQYF
TRBV27	.	TRBJ2-1	CASSPGVLAGLNEQFF
TRBV5-5	.	TRBJ1-2	CASSRDRTNYGYTF
TRBV5-6	.	TRBJ2-7	CASSSARGDYEQYF
TRBV19	.	TRBJ2-7	CASSMGAGPYEQYF
TRBV15	.	TRBJ1-5	CATSRAGGNQPQHF
TRBV14	.	TRBJ2-2	CASSQAVGRGNTGELFF
TRBV3-1/TRBV3-2	once	TRBJ1-3	CASSPDSNGNTIYF
TRBV24-1	.	TRBJ2-1	CATSDSRGTSGVYNEQFF
TRBV7-2	once	TRBJ1-5	CASSLRTGEQPQHF
TRBV7-9	.	TRBJ1-3	CASSLVGQGKYTIYF
TRBV13	.	TRBJ2-7	CASSLSGGLAGHYEQYF
TRBV5-4	.	TRBJ1-6	CASSLGQFSGTNSPLHF
TRBV5-1	.	TRBJ2-7	CASSLGTGTYEQYF
TRBV28	.	TRBJ1-2	CASSLGARFYGYTF
TRBV19	.	TRBJ1-5	CASSIGQGGARNQPQHF
TRBV3-1/TRBV3-2	.	TRBJ2-4	CASSQEAGRGIQYF
TRBV6-6	.	TRBJ2-2	CASTPRGARGGELFF
TRBV19	.	TRBJ2-7	CASSIAPAYEQYF
TRBV10-3	.	TRBJ2-5	CAIRRQGEETQYF
TRBV7-9	.	TRBJ2-1	CASSQTKIAASYNEQFF
TRBV2	.	TRBJ2-3	CASSLISDTQYF